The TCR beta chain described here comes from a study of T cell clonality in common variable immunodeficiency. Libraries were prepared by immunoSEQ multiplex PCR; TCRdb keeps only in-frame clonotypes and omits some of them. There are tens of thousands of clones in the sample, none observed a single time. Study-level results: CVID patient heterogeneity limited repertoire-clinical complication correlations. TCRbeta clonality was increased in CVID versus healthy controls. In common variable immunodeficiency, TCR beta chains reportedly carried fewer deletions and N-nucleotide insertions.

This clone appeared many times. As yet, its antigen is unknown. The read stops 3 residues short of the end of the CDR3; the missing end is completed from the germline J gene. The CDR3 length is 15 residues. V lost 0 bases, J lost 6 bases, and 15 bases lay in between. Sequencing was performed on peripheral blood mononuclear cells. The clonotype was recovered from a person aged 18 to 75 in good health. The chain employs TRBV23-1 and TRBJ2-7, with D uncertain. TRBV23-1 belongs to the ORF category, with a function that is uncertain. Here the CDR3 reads CASSQSGSRCCEQYF. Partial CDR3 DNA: TGCGCCAGCAGTCAATCGGGTAGCAGATGCTGCGAG.